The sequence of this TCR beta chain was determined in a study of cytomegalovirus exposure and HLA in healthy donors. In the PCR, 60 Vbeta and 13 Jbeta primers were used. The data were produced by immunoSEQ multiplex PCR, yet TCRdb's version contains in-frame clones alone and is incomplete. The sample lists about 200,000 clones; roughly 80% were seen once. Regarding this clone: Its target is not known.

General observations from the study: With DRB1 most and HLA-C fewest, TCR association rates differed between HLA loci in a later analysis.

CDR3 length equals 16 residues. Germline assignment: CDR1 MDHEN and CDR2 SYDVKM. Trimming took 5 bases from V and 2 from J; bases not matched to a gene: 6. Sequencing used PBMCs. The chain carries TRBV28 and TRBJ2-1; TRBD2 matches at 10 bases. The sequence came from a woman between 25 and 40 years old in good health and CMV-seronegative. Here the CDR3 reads CASSRISGGTYNEQFF. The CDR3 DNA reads TGTGCCAGCAGTCGAATTAGCGGGGGGACCTACAATGAGCAGTTCTTC.